The sequence of this TCR beta chain was determined in a study of beta chain features in type 1 diabetes. In the study overall: Patient and healthy donor groups were alike in age, gender and cell yields.

This clone was seen only a few times. CDR3 size: 14 residues. Germline CDR1 is SGHRS and CDR2 is YFSETQ. V lost 1 base and J 6 bases, leaving 14 bases between the germline ends. The authors sorted CD4+ naive, central memory, regulatory and stem cell-like memory cells via CD45RO/CCR7/CD25/CD127/CD95/CD27. Sorting produced populations that all topped 95% purity. All of the isolated RNA was reverse transcribed, so expressed TCRB transcripts were sequenced. TCRdb's table, derived via immunoSEQ multiplex PCR, lists solely in-frame clones and lacks some. The table shows 140,000 to 150,000 clones, with approximately 52% occurring only once.

This sequence originates from a man aged 18 to 35 in good health. The gene calls are TRBV5-1 and TRBJ2-7, with D tentatively TRBD1 (6 bases). Sequencing used Tregs from blood. This chain's CDR3 is CASSLNQGMSEQYF. CDR3 in DNA: TGCGCCAGCAGCTTGAATCAGGGGATGAGCGAGCAGTACTTC.